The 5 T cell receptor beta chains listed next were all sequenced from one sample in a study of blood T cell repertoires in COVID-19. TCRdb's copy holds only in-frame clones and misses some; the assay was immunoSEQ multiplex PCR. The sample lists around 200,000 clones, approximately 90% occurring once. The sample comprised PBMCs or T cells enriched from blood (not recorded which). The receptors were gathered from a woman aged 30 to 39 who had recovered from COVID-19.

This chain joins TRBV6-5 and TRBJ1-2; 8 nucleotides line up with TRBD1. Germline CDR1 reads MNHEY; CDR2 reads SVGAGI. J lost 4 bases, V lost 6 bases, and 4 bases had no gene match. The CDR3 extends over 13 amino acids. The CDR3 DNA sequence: TGTGCCAGCAGCGCAGACAGGGGCTATGGCTACACCTTC. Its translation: CASSADRGYGYTF.

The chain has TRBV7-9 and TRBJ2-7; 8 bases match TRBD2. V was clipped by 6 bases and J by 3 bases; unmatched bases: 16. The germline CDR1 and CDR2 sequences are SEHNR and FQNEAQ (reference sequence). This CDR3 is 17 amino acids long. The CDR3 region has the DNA TGTGCCAGCAGTCGCGGACTAGCCCGGGGGAGGCGCTACGAGCAGTACTTC. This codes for CASSRGLARGRRYEQYF. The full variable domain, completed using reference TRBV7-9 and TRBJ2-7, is DTGVSQNPRHKITKRGQNVTFRCDPISEHNRLYWYRQTLGQGPEFLTYFQNEAQLEKSRLLSDRFSAERPKGSFSTLEIQRTEQGDSAMYLCASSRGLARGRRYEQYFGPGTRLTVT.

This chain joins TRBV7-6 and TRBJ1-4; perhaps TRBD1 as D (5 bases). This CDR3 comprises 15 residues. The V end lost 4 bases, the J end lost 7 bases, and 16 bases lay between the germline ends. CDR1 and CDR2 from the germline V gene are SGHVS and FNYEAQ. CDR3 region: CASSSLTERTEKLFF. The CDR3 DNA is TGTGCCAGCAGCTCCTTGACAGAGAGGACTGAAAAACTGTTTTTT. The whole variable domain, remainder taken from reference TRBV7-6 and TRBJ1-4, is GAGVSQSPRYKVTKRGQDVALRCDPISGHVSLYWYRQALGQGPEFLTYFNYEAQQDKSGLPNDRFSAERPEGSISTLTIQRTEQRDSAMYRCASSSLTERTEKLFFGSGTQLSVL.

CDR3 sequence reads: CASSQVSMNTEAFF. The CDR3 region has the DNA TGCGCCAGCAGCCAAGTATCTATGAACACTGAAGCTTTCTTT. The chain uses TRBV4-1 and TRBJ1-1; D unclear. CDR1 is MGHRA and CDR2 is YSYEKL in the germline V gene. The CDR3 is 14 amino acids. V was cut by 1 base and J by 0 bases, with 6 bases left in between.

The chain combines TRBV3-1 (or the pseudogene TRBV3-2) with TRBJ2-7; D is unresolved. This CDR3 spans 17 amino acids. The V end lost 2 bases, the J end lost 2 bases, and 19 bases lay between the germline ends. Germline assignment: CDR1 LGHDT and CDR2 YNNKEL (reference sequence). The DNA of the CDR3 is TGTGCCAGCAGCCAAAACTTTGTCGAGTTTCCCACCTACGAGCAGTACTTC. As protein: CASSQNFVEFPTYEQYF.